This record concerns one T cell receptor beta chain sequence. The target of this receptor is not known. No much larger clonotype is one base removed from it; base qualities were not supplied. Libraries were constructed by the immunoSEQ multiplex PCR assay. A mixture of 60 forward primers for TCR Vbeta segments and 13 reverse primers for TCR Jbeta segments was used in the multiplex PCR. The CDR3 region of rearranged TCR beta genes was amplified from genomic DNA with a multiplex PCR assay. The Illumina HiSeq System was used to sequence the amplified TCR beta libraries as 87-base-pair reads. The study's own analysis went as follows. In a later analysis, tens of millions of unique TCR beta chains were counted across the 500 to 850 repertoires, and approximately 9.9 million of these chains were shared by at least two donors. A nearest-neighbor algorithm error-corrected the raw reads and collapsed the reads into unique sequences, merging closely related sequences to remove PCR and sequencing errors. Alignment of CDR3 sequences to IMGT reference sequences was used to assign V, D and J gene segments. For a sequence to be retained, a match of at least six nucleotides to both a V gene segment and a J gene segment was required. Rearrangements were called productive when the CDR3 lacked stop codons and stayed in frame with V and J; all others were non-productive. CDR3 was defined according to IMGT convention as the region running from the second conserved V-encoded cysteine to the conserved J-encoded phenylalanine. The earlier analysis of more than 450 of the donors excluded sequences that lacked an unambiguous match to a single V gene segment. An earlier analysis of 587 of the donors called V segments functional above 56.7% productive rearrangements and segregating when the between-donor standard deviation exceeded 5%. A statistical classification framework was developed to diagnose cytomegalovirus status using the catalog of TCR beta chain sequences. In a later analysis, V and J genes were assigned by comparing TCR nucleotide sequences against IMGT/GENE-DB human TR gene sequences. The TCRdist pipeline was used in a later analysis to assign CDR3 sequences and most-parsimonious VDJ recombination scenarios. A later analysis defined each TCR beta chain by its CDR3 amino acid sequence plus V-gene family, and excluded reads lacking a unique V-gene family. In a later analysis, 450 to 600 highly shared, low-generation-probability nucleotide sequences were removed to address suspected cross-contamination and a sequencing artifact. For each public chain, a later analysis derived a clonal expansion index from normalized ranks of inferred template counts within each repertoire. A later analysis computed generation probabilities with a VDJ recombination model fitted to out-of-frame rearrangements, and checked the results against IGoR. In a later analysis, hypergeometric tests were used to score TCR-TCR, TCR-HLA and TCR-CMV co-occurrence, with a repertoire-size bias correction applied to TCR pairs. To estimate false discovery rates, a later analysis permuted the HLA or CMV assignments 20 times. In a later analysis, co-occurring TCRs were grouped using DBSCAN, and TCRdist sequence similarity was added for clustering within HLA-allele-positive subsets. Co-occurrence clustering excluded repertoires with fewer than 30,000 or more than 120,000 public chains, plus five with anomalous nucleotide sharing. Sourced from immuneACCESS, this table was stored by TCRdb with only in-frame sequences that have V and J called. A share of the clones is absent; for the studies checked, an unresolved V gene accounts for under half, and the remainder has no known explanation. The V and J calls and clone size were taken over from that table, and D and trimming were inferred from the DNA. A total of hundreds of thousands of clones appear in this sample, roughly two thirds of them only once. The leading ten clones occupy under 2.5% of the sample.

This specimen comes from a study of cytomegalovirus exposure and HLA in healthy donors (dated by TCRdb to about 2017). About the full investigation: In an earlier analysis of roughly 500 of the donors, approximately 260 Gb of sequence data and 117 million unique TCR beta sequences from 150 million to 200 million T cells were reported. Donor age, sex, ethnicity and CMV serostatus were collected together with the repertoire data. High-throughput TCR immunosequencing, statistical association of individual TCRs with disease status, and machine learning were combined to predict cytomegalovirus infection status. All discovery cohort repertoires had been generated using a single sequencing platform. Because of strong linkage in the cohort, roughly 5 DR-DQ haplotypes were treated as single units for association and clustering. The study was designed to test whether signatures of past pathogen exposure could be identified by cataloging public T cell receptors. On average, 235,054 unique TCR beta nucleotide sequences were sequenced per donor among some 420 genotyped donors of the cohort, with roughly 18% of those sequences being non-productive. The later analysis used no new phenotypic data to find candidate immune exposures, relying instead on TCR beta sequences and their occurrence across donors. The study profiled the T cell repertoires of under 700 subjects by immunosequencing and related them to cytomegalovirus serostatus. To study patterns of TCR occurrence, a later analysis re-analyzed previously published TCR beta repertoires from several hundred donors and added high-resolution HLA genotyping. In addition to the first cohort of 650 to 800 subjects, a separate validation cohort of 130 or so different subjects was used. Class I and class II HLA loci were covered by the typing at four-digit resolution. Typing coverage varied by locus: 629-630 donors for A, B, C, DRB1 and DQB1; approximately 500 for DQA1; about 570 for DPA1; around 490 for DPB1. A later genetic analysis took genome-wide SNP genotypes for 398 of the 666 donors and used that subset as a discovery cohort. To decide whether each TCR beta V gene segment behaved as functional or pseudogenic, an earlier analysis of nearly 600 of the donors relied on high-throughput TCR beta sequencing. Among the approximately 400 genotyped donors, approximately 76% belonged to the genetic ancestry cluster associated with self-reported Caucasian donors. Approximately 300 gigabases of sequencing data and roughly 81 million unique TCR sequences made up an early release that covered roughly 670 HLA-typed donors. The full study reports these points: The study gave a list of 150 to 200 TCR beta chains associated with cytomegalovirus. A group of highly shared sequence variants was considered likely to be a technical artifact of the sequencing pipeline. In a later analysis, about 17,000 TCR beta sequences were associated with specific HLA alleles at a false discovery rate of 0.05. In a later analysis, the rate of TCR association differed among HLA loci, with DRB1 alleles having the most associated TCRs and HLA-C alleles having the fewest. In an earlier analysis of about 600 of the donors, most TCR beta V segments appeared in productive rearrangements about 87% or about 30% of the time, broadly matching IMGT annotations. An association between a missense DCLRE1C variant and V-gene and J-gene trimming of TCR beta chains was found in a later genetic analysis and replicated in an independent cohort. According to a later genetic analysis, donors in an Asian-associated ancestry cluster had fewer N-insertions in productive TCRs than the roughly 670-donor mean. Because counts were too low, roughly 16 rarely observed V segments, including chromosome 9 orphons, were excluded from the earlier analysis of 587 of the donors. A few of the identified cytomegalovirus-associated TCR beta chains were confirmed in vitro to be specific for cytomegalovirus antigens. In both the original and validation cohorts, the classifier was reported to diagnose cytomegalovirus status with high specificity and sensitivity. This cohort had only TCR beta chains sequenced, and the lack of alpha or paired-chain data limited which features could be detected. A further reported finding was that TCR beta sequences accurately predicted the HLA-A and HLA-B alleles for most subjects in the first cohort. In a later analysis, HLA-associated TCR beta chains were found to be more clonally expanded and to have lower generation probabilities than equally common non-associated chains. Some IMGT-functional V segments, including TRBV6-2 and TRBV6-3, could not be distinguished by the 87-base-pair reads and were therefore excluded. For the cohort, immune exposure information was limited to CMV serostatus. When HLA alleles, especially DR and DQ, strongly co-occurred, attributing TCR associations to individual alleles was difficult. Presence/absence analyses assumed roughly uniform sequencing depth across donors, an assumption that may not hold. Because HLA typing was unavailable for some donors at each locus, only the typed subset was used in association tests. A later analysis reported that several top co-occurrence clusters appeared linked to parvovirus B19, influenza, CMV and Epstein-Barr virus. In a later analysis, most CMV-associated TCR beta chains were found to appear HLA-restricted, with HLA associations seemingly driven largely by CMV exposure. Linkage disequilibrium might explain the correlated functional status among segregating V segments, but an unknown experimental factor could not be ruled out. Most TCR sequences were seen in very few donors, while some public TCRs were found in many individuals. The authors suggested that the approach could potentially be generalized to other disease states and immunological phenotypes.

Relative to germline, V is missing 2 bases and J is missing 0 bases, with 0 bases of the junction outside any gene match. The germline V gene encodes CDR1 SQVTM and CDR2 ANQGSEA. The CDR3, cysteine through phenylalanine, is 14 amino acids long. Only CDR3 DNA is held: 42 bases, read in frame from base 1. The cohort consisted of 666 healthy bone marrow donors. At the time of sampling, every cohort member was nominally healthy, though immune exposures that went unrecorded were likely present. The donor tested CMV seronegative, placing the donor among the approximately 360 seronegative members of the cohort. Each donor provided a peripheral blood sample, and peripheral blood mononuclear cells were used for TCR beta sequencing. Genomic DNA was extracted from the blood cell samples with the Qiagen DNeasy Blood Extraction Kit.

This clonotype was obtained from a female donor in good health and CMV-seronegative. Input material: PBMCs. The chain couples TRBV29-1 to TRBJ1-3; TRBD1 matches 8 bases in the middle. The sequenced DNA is TGCAGCGTTGAAACAGGGGGCTCTGGAAACACCATATATTTT. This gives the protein CSVETGGSGNTIYF.